The 18 T cell receptor beta chains presented below share a single source sample, sequenced in a study of blood T cell repertoires in COVID-19. The repertoire was sequenced with immunoSEQ multiplex PCR; TCRdb's copy has only in-frame clones and lacks some. The data hold some 130,000 clones, with over 80% observed a single time. Sequencing was performed on peripheral blood. These receptors all stem from a man between 65 and 79 years old with acute or convalescent COVID-19.

In this sample, this clone turned up once. The chain combines TRBV10-3 with TRBJ2-2; 13 nucleotides agree with TRBD2. The CDR3 sequence is 17 residues long. Per the germline V gene, CDR1 is ENHRY and CDR2 is SYGVKD. V lost 4 bases and J lost 5; bases outside the gene matches: 7. Written as DNA, the CDR3 is TGTGCCATCAGTGGCACTAGCGGGGGGGCAGGGACCGGGGAGCTGTTTTTT. This gives the protein CAISGTSGGAGTGELFF.

This clone has a handful of counts. V is TRBV5-1 and J is TRBJ1-1, with D possibly being TRBD1 (6 bases). V was clipped by 3 bases and J by 0 bases, with 6 bases between them. The CDR3 length is 13 residues. The germline V gene has CDR1 SGHRS and CDR2 YFSETQ. The CDR3 loop reads CASSWTVNTEAFF. Written as DNA, the CDR3 is TGCGCCAGCAGCTGGACAGTGAACACTGAAGCTTTCTTT.

For this clone: The junction shows a germline mismatch at one end, possibly a read error. This chain uses TRBV19 with TRBJ2-3; D is possibly TRBD2 (5 bases). Germline V lookup: CDR1 LNHDA, CDR2 SQIVND (reference sequence). The CDR3 spans 14 residues. DNA of the CDR3: TGTGCCAGTAGCCCAACGACTTGGGGAGATACGCAATATTTT. Translated, it gives CASSPTTWGDTQYF.

For the CDR3, the DNA is TGTGCCAGCAGCTTGGTTGAGGGTGCATGGTACTTC. Translated: CASSLVEGAWYF. The chain carries TRBV5-6 and TRBJ2-7, with D tentatively TRBD2 (5 bases). CDR3 size: 12 residues. The germline V gene has CDR1 SGHDT and CDR2 YYEEEE. V dropped 0 bases and J dropped 12 bases, with 13 bases sitting between them.

The V and J genes are TRBV23-1 and TRBJ1-3, with D possibly matching TRBD1 (5 bases). TRBV23-1 is designated an ORF whose function remains uncertain. The CDR3 has 17 residues. V lost 3 bases to trimming and J lost 0 bases, with 15 bases between them. The CDR3 nucleotides are TGCGCCAGCAGTCACGGGGGGAGAAGATGCTCTGGAAACACCATATATTTT. It yields the protein CASSHGGRRCSGNTIYF.

J is TRBJ1-5 and V is TRBV2; TRBD1 matches 7 bases. Per germline, CDR1 SNHLY and CDR2 FYNNEI. The CDR3 covers 15 residues. Losses at the gene ends were 6 bases for V and 5 bases for J; bases not matched to a gene: 10. Here the CDR3 reads CASRLGQVGDQPQHF. The CDR3 DNA sequence: TGTGCCAGCAGACTCGGACAGGTTGGGGATCAGCCCCAGCATTTT.

This clone was seen a few times. The chain is built from TRBV24-1 and TRBJ1-5, with D uncertain. V was cut by 7 bases and J by 0 bases, with 9 bases left in between. The CDR3 totals 14 residues. Germline V gene lookup returns CDR1 KGHDR and CDR2 SFDVKD. The CDR3, as DNA: TGTGCCACCAGCAGGATGGATAGCAATCAGCCCCAGCATTTT. Protein product: CATSRMDSNQPQHF.

The CDR3 sequence: CASSVGAGGLAKNIQYF. For the CDR3, the DNA is TGTGCCAGCAGCGTAGGAGCAGGGGGCTTGGCCAAAAACATTCAGTACTTC. This chain joins TRBV9 and TRBJ2-4; 8 nucleotides line up with TRBD1. In germline, CDR1 is SGDLS, CDR2 YYNGEE. The V and J ends lost 0 bases and 1 base, in that order; junction bases with no gene match: 6. This CDR3 is built from 17 residues.

The chain has TRBV6-5 and TRBJ2-1; 9 positions agree with TRBD2. Trimming took 6 bases from V and 8 from J; bases not matched to a gene: 11. This CDR3 contains 15 residues. In germline, CDR1 is MNHEY, CDR2 SVGAGI. As DNA, the CDR3 is TGTGCCAGCAGACACCCTGCGGGGGGGGCCCATGAGCAGTTCTTC. Protein product: CASRHPAGGAHEQFF.

This clone occurred a few times. The chain couples TRBV3-1 (or the pseudogene TRBV3-2) to TRBJ1-1; no reliable D call. The CDR3 contains 16 residues. V dropped 2 bases and J dropped 0 bases, with 13 bases sitting between them. Germline V gene sequence: CDR1 LGHDT, CDR2 YNNKEL (reference sequence). CDR3 DNA: TGTGCCAGCAGCCAAAGGCTGACAAACATGAACACTGAAGCTTTCTTT. This codes for CASSQRLTNMNTEAFF.

V usage is TRBV5-1 and J usage is TRBJ2-7; D is possibly TRBD1 (6 bases). The CDR3 is 14 residues long. Trimming shortened V by 0 bases and J by 2 bases, and 9 bases separated the two germline ends. Germline V CDR1 and CDR2: SGHRS, YFSETQ. CDR3 bases: TGCGCCAGCAGCTTGGGTCAGGGGCCCTACGAGCAGTACTTC. Encoded protein: CASSLGQGPYEQYF.

The chain carries TRBV5-1 and TRBJ2-3, with 12 bases aligning to TRBD1. Germline values: CDR1 SGHRS, CDR2 YFSETQ. V dropped 0 bases and J dropped 4; count of bases not matched to a gene: 9. The CDR3 spans 18 residues. CDR3 protein: CASSLATIGTGGSDTQYF. CDR3 sequence (DNA): TGCGCCAGCAGCTTGGCAACGATTGGGACAGGGGGCTCAGATACGCAGTATTTT. Complete variable domain (other parts from reference TRBV5-1 and TRBJ2-3): KAGVTQTPRYLIKTRGQQVTLSCSPISGHRSVSWYQQTPGQGLQFLFEYFSETQRNKGNFPGRFSGRQFSNSRSEMNVSTLELGDSALYLCASSLATIGTGGSDTQYFGPGTRLTVL.

The rearrangement joins TRBV24-1 to TRBJ2-3; D possibly corresponds to TRBD2 (6 bases). Looked up from germline, CDR1 is KGHDR and CDR2 is SFDVKD. V was trimmed by 3 bases and J by 2 bases, leaving 17 bases between them. The CDR3 runs to 17 residues. CDR3 amino acids: CATSDALGEAITDTQYF. Written as DNA, the CDR3 is TGTGCCACCAGTGATGCCCTCGGGGAGGCTATCACAGATACGCAGTATTTT.

This clone was seen a handful of times. The J gene is TRBJ1-6, the V gene TRBV6-5, with no clear D. Germline assignment: CDR1 MNHEY and CDR2 SVGAGI. The CDR3 extends over 14 amino acids. V lost 7 bases to trimming and J lost 0 bases, with 7 bases between them. CDR3 in amino acids: CASKEGSYNSPLHF. The CDR3 region has the DNA TGTGCCAGCAAAGAGGGCTCCTATAATTCACCCCTCCACTTT.

The gene calls are TRBV4-1 and TRBJ2-7; the match to TRBD1 covers 10 bases. The CDR3 has 17 amino acids. V was pared by 4 bases and J by 1 base, with 10 bases of the junction left unmatched. Germline loops: CDR1 MGHRA, CDR2 YSYEKL. The CDR3 spells CASSRTLGQGPSYEQYF. CDR3 coding DNA: TGCGCCAGCAGCCGCACGCTGGGACAGGGGCCTTCCTACGAGCAGTACTTC.

As DNA, the CDR3 is TGCAGCGTTGCTCAGGGGAGAGAGCAGTACTTC. It is translated as CSVAQGREQYF. This chain uses TRBV29-1 with TRBJ2-7, with D tentatively TRBD1 (6 bases). Trimming stripped 4 bases from V and 7 bases from J, with 11 bases between. Germline V CDR1 and CDR2: SQVTM, ANQGSEA. The CDR3 is made up of 11 amino acids.

Only one count was recorded for this clone. J is TRBJ2-3 and V is TRBV5-4, with 9 bases fitting TRBD1. Trimming cost V 4 bases and J 4 bases; bases outside gene matches: 10. CDR3 length: 16 residues. From germline, CDR1 is SGHNT and CDR2 YYREEE (reference sequence). In DNA, the CDR3 is TGTGCCAGCAGCCCCCCGGGACAGGGCTTTGCAGATACGCAGTATTTT. Protein: CASSPPGQGFADTQYF. Full variable domain (rest looked up from reference TRBV5-4 and TRBJ2-3): ETGVTQSPTHLIKTRGQQVTLRCSSQSGHNTVSWYQQALGQGPQFIFQYYREEENGRGNFPPRFSGLQFPNYSSELNVNALELDDSALYLCASSPPGQGFADTQYFGPGTRLTVL.

This chain links TRBV7-2 with TRBJ1-1; 9 positions agree with TRBD1. CDR1 is SGHTA, CDR2 FQGNSA, per germline. The ends lost 4 bases at V and 4 bases at J; junction bases unmatched: 10. This CDR3 has 16 residues. This CDR3 reads CASSSRGDRGGTEAFF. As DNA, the CDR3 is TGTGCCAGCAGCTCCAGAGGAGACAGGGGGGGCACTGAAGCTTTCTTT. Looking up the rest from reference TRBV7-2 and TRBJ1-1 gives the full variable domain: GAGVSQSPSNKVTEKGKDVELRCDPISGHTALYWYRQSLGQGLEFLIYFQGNSAPDKSGLPSDRFSAERTGGSVSTLTIQRTQQEDSAVYLCASSSRGDRGGTEAFFGQGTRLTVV.